This entry describes one TCR beta chain. V gave up 7 bases and J gave up 2 bases, with 11 bases separating them. CDR3 length: 13 residues. Germline CDR1 and CDR2: LNHDA and SQIVND (reference sequence). In the source study's methods: Counts of nucleated cells, estimated from reference gene primer amplification, were obtained. TCRdb's copy holds only in-frame clones and misses some; the assay was immunoSEQ multiplex PCR. The DNA gave D and trimming, while V, J and clone size come from that table. The data contain about 150,000 clones, about 88% of them singletons. The data stem from a study of blood T cell repertoires in COVID-19. Study-wide context: PBMCs, B-cell-depleted T cells, or T cells were the source of the cDNA or gDNA that made up the material.

The chain recombines TRBV19 with TRBJ1-1; D uncertain. The sequence derives from a woman aged 55-69 years with COVID-19, enrolled during active disease. The specimen was peripheral blood. The CDR3 DNA reads as TGTGCCAGTACCCCTCCTCTAAACACTGAAGCTTTCTTT. This sequence encodes CASTPPLNTEAFF.